The clone carrying this T cell receptor (beta chain) was seen repeatedly, ten times or more. The time point: baseline pretreatment blood. Treatment denoted: 15 Gy SBRT to primary tumor, nephrectomy 4 weeks later. The patient's renal cell carcinoma had clear cell pathology. The data derive from a study of radiation and T cells in renal cell carcinoma. The CDR3 has 13 residues. Germline V lookup: CDR1 SGHVS, CDR2 FQNEAQ. Trimming removed 4 bases from V and 0 bases from J, with 6 bases in between. The data were produced by immunoSEQ multiplex PCR, yet TCRdb's version contains in-frame clones alone and is incomplete. The sample holds 150,000 or so clones, over 65% seen once.

The TCR was taken from a woman aged 45-65 years with renal cell carcinoma. This sequence joins TRBV7-8 and TRBJ1-2; D is uncertain. Sequenced here: blood, sampled from a patient whose treatment included radiotherapy and nephrectomy. CDR3 protein: CASSSRSNYGYTF. The CDR3 DNA reads as TGTGCCAGCAGCTCCCGGTCTAACTATGGCTACACCTTC. Full variable domain (remainder filled in from reference TRBV7-8 and TRBJ1-2): GAGVSQSPRYKVAKRGQDVALRCDPISGHVSLFWYQQALGQGPEFLTYFQNEAQLDKSGLPSDRFFAERPEGSVSTLKIQRTQQEDSAVYLCASSSRSNYGYTFGSGTRLTVV.